These 26 T cell receptor beta chains were all obtained from the same sample, sequenced in a study of cytomegalovirus exposure and HLA in healthy donors. Vbeta (60) and Jbeta (13) primers were used in the PCR. Measured with immunoSEQ multiplex PCR; TCRdb has only the in-frame clones, and not every one. This table holds approximately 120,000 clones, around 73% found once. Sample: PBMCs. The receptors come from a man younger than 45 in good health and CMV-seropositive.

The DNA for the CDR3 is TGTGCCAGCAGCTTGGGAGGGGGGGACCCCTCCTACGAGCAGTACTTC. This codes for CASSLGGGDPSYEQYF. The V call is TRBV7-6, the J call TRBJ2-7; a possible D gene is TRBD2 (7 bases). V dropped 3 bases and J dropped 0 bases, with 15 bases sitting between them. This CDR3 has 16 amino acids. CDR1 and CDR2 (germline): SGHVS, FNYEAQ.

The chain links TRBV7-2 to TRBJ2-5; D is unclear. The CDR3 is 15 residues long. The germline CDR1 and CDR2 sequences are SGHTA and FQGNSA. V lost 1 base and J lost 4, with 13 bases in between. The CDR3 region has the DNA TGTGCCAGCAGCTTAGGCAGGCCACCCCTAGAGACCCAGTACTTC. Translated: CASSLGRPPLETQYF.

The J gene is TRBJ2-7, the V gene TRBV2, with D perhaps TRBD2 (6 bases). CDR1 and CDR2 from the germline V gene are SNHLY and FYNNEI. The CDR3 is 13 amino acids. V was shortened by 5 bases and J by 2 bases, with 10 bases between the two germline ends. As DNA, the CDR3 is TGTGCCAGCAGTTTTAGCGGAACCTACGAGCAGTACTTC. It is translated as CASSFSGTYEQYF.

The chain has TRBV4-3 and TRBJ2-7; 15 bases agree with TRBD2. The germline V gene has CDR1 LGHNA and CDR2 YSLEER. V was clipped by 5 bases and J by 7 bases; unmatched bases: 9. The CDR3 length is 16 residues. The DNA of the CDR3 is TGCGCCAGCAGCTCCTCCGGGACTAGCGGGAGGTGGGAGCAGTACTTC. Translated: CASSSSGTSGRWEQYF.

This clone was recorded once. The rearrangement uses TRBV9 and TRBJ2-3; 8 bases fit TRBD2. The V segment lost 0 bases and the J segment 3 bases; nucleotides outside the gene matches: 3. From germline, CDR1 is SGDLS and CDR2 YYNGEE. The CDR3 consists of 15 residues. In nucleotides, the CDR3 is TGTGCCAGCAGCGTAGAGGGGACTAGAACAGATACGCAGTATTTT. Translating gives CASSVEGTRTDTQYF. Combining the CDR3 with reference TRBV9 and TRBJ2-3 gives the whole variable domain DSGVTQTPKHLITATGQRVTLRCSPRSGDLSVYWYQQSLDQGLQFLIQYYNGEERAKGNILERFSAQQFPDLHSELNLSSLELGDSALYFCASSVEGTRTDTQYFGPGTRLTVL.

Only a few counts were recorded for this clone. V and J are TRBV27 and TRBJ2-3; possible D gene TRBD1, 5 bases. Germline V gene lookup returns CDR1 MNHEY and CDR2 SMNVEV (reference sequence). The length of the CDR3 is 14 residues. Deletions cut 4 bases from V and 2 bases from J, with 10 bases between. The CDR3 coding sequence is TGTGCCAGCAGTTGGCAGGGTTACACAGATACGCAGTATTTT. This gives the protein CASSWQGYTDTQYF.

This sequence joins TRBV27 and TRBJ1-5, with D perhaps TRBD1 (5 bases). The CDR3 contains 13 residues. Germline V gene lookup returns CDR1 MNHEY and CDR2 SMNVEV (reference sequence). Trimming took off 6 bases at V and 4 bases at J, with 10 bases between the two ends. The CDR3 spells CASRSGGNQPQHF. CDR3 DNA sequence: TGTGCCAGCAGAAGCGGGGGGAATCAGCCCCAGCATTTT.

The genes are TRBV28 and TRBJ1-3; the D is unclear. Trimming left V 3 bases short and J 2 bases short, with 2 bases between. Germline V gives CDR1 MDHEN, CDR2 SYDVKM. CDR3 length equals 12 residues. The CDR3 loop reads CASSFTGNTIYF. CDR3 bases: TGTGCCAGCAGTTTTACTGGAAACACCATATATTTT.

The chain links TRBV4-2 to TRBJ2-2; 10 nucleotides agree with TRBD2. Per the germline V gene, CDR1 is LGHNA and CDR2 is YNFKEQ. The J segment lost 2 bases and the V segment lost 0 bases, leaving 3 bases of the junction unmatched. The CDR3 contains 17 residues. The CDR3, as DNA: TGTGCCAGCAGCCAAGATCTACTAGCGGGAAACACCGGGGAGCTGTTTTTT. Residues: CASSQDLLAGNTGELFF.

The rearrangement joins TRBV25-1 to TRBJ1-3; no definite D call. Trimming pared 5 bases from V and 8 bases from J, leaving 16 bases between. This CDR3 is built from 14 residues. Germline CDR1 reads MGHDK; CDR2 reads SYGVNS. The CDR3 reads CASSPSVRRDTIYF. CDR3 sequence (DNA): TGTGCCAGCAGTCCTTCTGTCAGGAGGGACACCATATATTTT.

There are a few counts of this clone. The CDR3 DNA reads as TGTGCCAGCAGCTACCGGGGAGGACCGACCGGGGAGCTGTTTTTT. It specifies CASSYRGGPTGELFF. This chain uses TRBV11-3 with TRBJ2-2; D perhaps matches TRBD2 (6 bases). V lost 4 bases and J 5 bases, leaving 14 bases between the germline ends. Germline lookup yields CDR1 SGHNT and CDR2 YENEEA. The CDR3 totals 15 residues.

The genes are TRBV2 and TRBJ2-3, with 8 bases that match TRBD1. Germline V lookup: CDR1 SNHLY, CDR2 FYNNEI. The J segment lost 8 bases and the V segment lost 5 bases, leaving 3 bases of the junction unmatched. The CDR3 runs to 12 residues. In DNA, the CDR3 is TGTGCCAGCAGTATCGGACAGGGTACGCAGTATTTT. Its protein product is CASSIGQGTQYF.

Comment on this clone: The same CDR3 arises from other DNA sequences in this sample as well. The chain combines TRBV7-6 with TRBJ2-3; 7 positions agree with TRBD1. J gave up 4 bases and V 4 bases, and 11 bases lay outside the gene matches. The CDR3 is 16 amino acids. Looked up from germline, CDR1 is SGHVS and CDR2 is FNYEAQ. The CDR3 region has the DNA TGTGCCAGCAGCTCCGCCCCGGGACAGAAATCAGATACGCAGTATTTT. As protein: CASSSAPGQKSDTQYF.

The rearrangement links TRBV5-4 to TRBJ2-2, with D maybe TRBD2 (5 bases). The V end lost 7 bases, the J end lost 4 bases, and 11 bases lay between the germline ends. CDR3 length equals 13 residues. Germline values: CDR1 SGHNT, CDR2 YYREEE (reference sequence). CDR3 in amino acids: CASSLSVTGELFF. CDR3 DNA sequence: TGTGCCAGCTCCCTTAGCGTCACCGGGGAGCTGTTTTTT.

This chain uses TRBV27 with TRBJ2-1, with 12 bases matching TRBD2. The V segment lost 5 bases and the J segment 9 bases; nucleotides outside the gene matches: 11. The CDR3 sequence is 16 residues long. Germline-derived CDR1 and CDR2 are MNHEY and SMNVEV (reference sequence). Here the CDR3 DNA reads TGTGCCAGCAGTCCACGGACTAGCGGGATTTTCGGTGAGCAGTTCTTC. It encodes CASSPRTSGIFGEQFF.

In its sample, this clone was seen a few times. The rearrangement joins TRBV7-2 to TRBJ2-7; 11 bases line up with TRBD2. This CDR3 contains 16 residues. Germline lookup yields CDR1 SGHTA and CDR2 FQGNSA. Unmatched junction bases numbered 11, after V lost 4 bases and J lost 6 bases. CDR3 DNA sequence: TGTGCCAGCAGCTACCAAGGGACTAGCGGAGGGCGCGAGCAGTACTTC. Translating it yields CASSYQGTSGGREQYF.

This clone was detected only a few times. The rearrangement links TRBV7-8 to TRBJ2-3, with D possibly being TRBD2 (5 bases). V lost 1 base and J lost 3, with 14 bases in between. Per germline, CDR1 SGHVS and CDR2 FQNEAQ. The CDR3 is made up of 16 amino acids. CDR3 coding DNA: TGTGCCAGCAGCTTAGGGCTAAAACGGGGTACAGATACGCAGTATTTT. It is translated as CASSLGLKRGTDTQYF. The variable domain in full, completed from reference TRBV7-8 and TRBJ2-3, reads GAGVSQSPRYKVAKRGQDVALRCDPISGHVSLFWYQQALGQGPEFLTYFQNEAQLDKSGLPSDRFFAERPEGSVSTLKIQRTQQEDSAVYLCASSLGLKRGTDTQYFGPGTRLTVL.

The V gene is TRBV9, the J gene TRBJ1-5; D is possibly TRBD1 (5 bases). Per germline, CDR1 SGDLS and CDR2 YYNGEE. This CDR3 spans 15 amino acids. The germline V and J ends were trimmed by 0 bases and 3 bases, with 10 bases remaining between them. CDR3 DNA: TGTGCCAGCAGCGTAGCGCCAGGGCACAATCAGCCCCAGCATTTT. Its protein is CASSVAPGHNQPQHF. The full variable domain, in which reference TRBV9 and TRBJ1-5 provide the parts outside the CDR3, is DSGVTQTPKHLITATGQRVTLRCSPRSGDLSVYWYQQSLDQGLQFLIQYYNGEERAKGNILERFSAQQFPDLHSELNLSSLELGDSALYFCASSVAPGHNQPQHFGDGTRLSIL.

The chain uses TRBV19 and TRBJ1-2; 9 nucleotides align to TRBD1. This CDR3 is built from 14 residues. Germline V gives CDR1 LNHDA, CDR2 SQIVND (reference sequence). The junction had 4 bases not matched to a gene; V was cut back by 5 bases and J by 3 bases. CDR3 sequence reads: CASSGTGKDYGYTF. The CDR3 DNA sequence: TGTGCCAGTAGTGGGACAGGGAAGGACTATGGCTACACCTTC.

The chain carries TRBV2 and TRBJ2-1; 14 bases are a match to TRBD2. J gave up 8 bases and V 2 bases, and 5 bases lay outside the gene matches. CDR3 length: 16 residues. The V gene's germline CDR1 is SNHLY and CDR2 FYNNEI. The CDR3: CASSEMGGLAGDEQFF. The CDR3 DNA is TGTGCCAGCAGTGAAATGGGGGGACTAGCGGGAGATGAGCAGTTCTTC.

This chain links TRBV4-2 with TRBJ2-7, with 7 bases fitting TRBD2. With 0 bases clipped from V and 4 bases from J, the junction kept 6 bases outside the gene matches. The germline gives CDR1 LGHNA, CDR2 YNFKEQ. The CDR3 consists of 15 residues. Here the CDR3 reads CASSQDQLGGYEQYF. The CDR3 bases are TGTGCCAGCAGCCAAGACCAACTCGGGGGGTACGAGCAGTACTTC.

J is TRBJ2-3 and V is TRBV7-3; D might be TRBD2 (5 bases). CDR3 length: 14 residues. Germline CDR1 SGHTA, CDR2 FQGTGA. V dropped 7 bases and J dropped 1 base, with 12 bases sitting between them. The CDR3 reads CASIERLGTDTQYF. The CDR3 DNA sequence: TGTGCCAGCATAGAGCGGTTGGGCACAGATACGCAGTATTTT.

V gene TRBV30 combines with J gene TRBJ2-2, with 8 bases identical to TRBD1. The CDR3 loop spans 14 amino acids. Per the germline V gene, CDR1 is GTSNPN and CDR2 is SVGIG (reference sequence). V lost 2 bases and J lost 5; bases outside the gene matches: 4. This CDR3 reads CAWSRTGLTGELFF. As DNA, the CDR3 is TGTGCCTGGAGTCGGACAGGGTTGACCGGGGAGCTGTTTTTT.

There are a few counts of this clone. The genes are TRBV5-1 and TRBJ2-1, with TRBD2 matching 11 bases. The junction had 4 bases not matched to a gene; V was cut back by 1 base and J by 4 bases. This CDR3 region has 16 residues. Germline V gene sequence: CDR1 SGHRS, CDR2 YFSETQ. The chain's CDR3 is CASSLMTSGKYNEQFF. CDR3 bases: TGCGCCAGCAGCTTGATGACTAGCGGGAAGTACAATGAGCAGTTCTTC.

The CDR3 loop reads CASRLATSTDTQYF. DNA of the CDR3: TGCGCCAGCAGACTAGCGACTAGCACAGATACGCAGTATTTT. The J gene is TRBJ2-3, the V gene TRBV10-2; 7 bases fit TRBD2. V shed 6 bases and J 0 bases; nucleotides not matched to a gene: 3. The germline CDR1 and CDR2 sequences are WSHSY and SAAADI. This CDR3 spans 14 amino acids.

The chain recombines TRBV27 with TRBJ1-2, with D maybe TRBD1 (5 bases). Germline lookup yields CDR1 MNHEY and CDR2 SMNVEV (reference sequence). There are 14 residues in the CDR3. The V gene lost 8 bases and the J gene lost 4 bases, with 17 bases spanning the gap. Written as DNA, the CDR3 is TGTGCCAGCGCATGGACCGGGACTGGCTATGGCTACACCTTC. Translated, it gives CASAWTGTGYGYTF.